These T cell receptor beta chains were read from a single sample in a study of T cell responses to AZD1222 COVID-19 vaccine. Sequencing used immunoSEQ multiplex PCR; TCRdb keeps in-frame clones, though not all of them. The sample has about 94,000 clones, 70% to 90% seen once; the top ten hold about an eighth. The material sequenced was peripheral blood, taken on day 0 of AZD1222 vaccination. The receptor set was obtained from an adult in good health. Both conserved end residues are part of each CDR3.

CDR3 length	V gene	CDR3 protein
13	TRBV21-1	CASSKFENTEAFF
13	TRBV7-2	CASSSKPGGPQHF
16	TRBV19	CASSRDRAFTTSEQYF
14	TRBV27	CASNTLGGWDTQYF
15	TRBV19	CASSVQVFSGNTIYF
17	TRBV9	CASSVPASGGFPDTQYF
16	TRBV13	CASSLGLGGAKNIQYF
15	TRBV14	CASSQDRRLVNTQYF
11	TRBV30	CAWSKLNQQYF
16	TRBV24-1	CATSDFAAPNTGELFF
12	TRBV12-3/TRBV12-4	CASSLGSYGYTF
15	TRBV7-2	CASSSNSGGNSPLHF
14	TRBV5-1	CASSGWTGNYEQYF
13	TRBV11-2	CASSRDRPYEQYF
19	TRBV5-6	CASSFYRAPLRRSGNTIYF
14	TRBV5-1	CASTRTGGSYEQYF
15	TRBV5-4	CASSLPGLAIGEQYF
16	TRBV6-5	CASSYSAGAVADTQYF
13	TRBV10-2	CASSDRGATEAFF
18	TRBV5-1	CASSLKPSGGITYNEQFF
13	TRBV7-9	CASSFGPGTEAFF
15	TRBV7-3	CASSPVGSGRETQYF
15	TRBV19	CASSIVSAGNYEQYF
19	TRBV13	CASSLGERTDIWGTDTQYF
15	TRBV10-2	CASSEQSTSGYGYTF
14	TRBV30	CAWGLKGASETQYF
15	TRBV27	CASSLQKDRIDGYTF
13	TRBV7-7	CASSGSRTGELFF
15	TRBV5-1	CASSLAWGQSDTQYF
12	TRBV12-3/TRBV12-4	CASSFSGYEQYF
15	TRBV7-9	CASSFSDRGFRALHF
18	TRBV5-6	CASSSRRDRGRHSQPQHF
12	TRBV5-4	CASSFQHSPLHF
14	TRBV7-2	CASSSRDGTDTQYF
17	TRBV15	CATSSRIQGSSYNEQFF
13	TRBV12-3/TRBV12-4	CASSFGHSYGYTF
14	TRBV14	CASSQARLTGQLFF
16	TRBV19	CASSIGVPGPPYEQYF
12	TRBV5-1	CASSQGATEAFF
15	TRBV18	CASSPDTNREQPQHF
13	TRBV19	CASSNRQNQPQHF
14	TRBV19	CASSKDSGPYEQYF
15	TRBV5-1	CASSLRDRGAYEQYF
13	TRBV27	CASRSGGRTEAFF
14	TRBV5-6	CASSPPGALYGYTF
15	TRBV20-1	CSASNGGANTGELFF
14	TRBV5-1	CASSRTGGNEKLFF
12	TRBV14	CASSQVRAVAFF
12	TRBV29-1	CSGSPGAGELFF
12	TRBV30	CAWSRTVSPLHF
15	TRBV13	CASSPRRGGLTEAFF
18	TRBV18	CASSKNAGLKYSNQPQHF
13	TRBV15	CATSRTSDYEQFF
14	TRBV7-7	CASSPQLGGNTIYF